The 18 T cell receptor beta chains presented below share a single source sample, sequenced in a study of blood T cell repertoires in COVID-19. Sequenced by immunoSEQ multiplex PCR; TCRdb stores in-frame clones only, minus some. The repertoire holds over 150,000 clones, about 83% seen once, with roughly an eighth in the top ten. Sequencing was carried out using peripheral blood. The receptor set was obtained from a woman aged 70-85 years with COVID-19, enrolled during active disease.

The J gene is TRBJ2-7, the V gene TRBV6-5; the match to TRBD2 covers 14 bases. The V segment lost 2 bases and the J segment 4 bases; nucleotides outside the gene matches: 1. This CDR3 has 15 residues. Germline V gives CDR1 MNHEY, CDR2 SVGAGI. CDR3 in DNA: TGTGCCAGCAGTTACGGGACTAGCGGGAGTTACGAGCAGTACTTC. It encodes CASSYGTSGSYEQYF.

The rearrangement links TRBV21-1 to TRBJ2-3; TRBD2 was called by the table and not checked on the DNA. TRBV21-1 is assigned pseudogene status. This CDR3 is 21 amino acids long. The CDR3 region is CASSKVSGATRHKTDTDTQYF. The DNA for the CDR3 is TGTGCCAGCAGCAAAGTTAGCGGAGCGACAAGACACAAAACCGACACAGATACGCAGTATTTT.

Only one count was recorded for this clone. The chain couples TRBV11-3 to TRBJ2-5; 10 bases line up with TRBD2. The CDR3 consists of 15 residues. The ends lost 3 bases at V and 2 bases at J; junction bases unmatched: 3. The germline gives CDR1 SGHNT, CDR2 YENEEA. CDR3 protein: CASSFGTSVQETQYF. In DNA form, the CDR3 reads TGTGCCAGCAGCTTTGGGACTAGCGTACAAGAGACCCAGTACTTC.

V gene TRBV6-1 combines with J gene TRBJ2-7; 9 bases fit TRBD2. This CDR3 comprises 16 residues. Germline lookup yields CDR1 MNHNS and CDR2 SASEGT. Trimming cost V 1 base and J 3 bases; bases outside gene matches: 7. As DNA, the CDR3 is TGTGCCAGCAGTGAAGGCCTAGCGGGGATGAACTACGAGCAGTACTTC. It yields the protein CASSEGLAGMNYEQYF.

The CDR3 is CASSQAQGLPNYGYTF. CDR3 DNA: TGCGCCAGCAGCCAAGCACAGGGCTTACCTAACTATGGCTACACCTTC. The J gene is TRBJ1-2, the V gene TRBV4-1; a weak D match, TRBD1 (6 bases). Per germline, CDR1 MGHRA and CDR2 YSYEKL. The V end lost 1 base, the J end lost 0 bases, and 12 bases lay between the germline ends. This CDR3 contains 16 residues.

The chain combines TRBV6-5 with TRBJ1-1; D is unclear. The germline V gene has CDR1 MNHEY and CDR2 SVGAGI. Trimming removed 6 bases at V and 4 bases at J, with 12 bases between. CDR3 length: 13 amino acids. The CDR3 here is CASSPMRFTEAFF. CDR3 nucleotide sequence: TGTGCCAGCAGCCCGATGCGGTTCACTGAAGCTTTCTTT.

The chain recombines TRBV7-8 with TRBJ2-7, with 7 bases identical to TRBD2. The germline V gene has CDR1 SGHVS and CDR2 FQNEAQ. V was pared by 4 bases and J by 5 bases, with 11 bases of the junction left unmatched. There are 15 residues in the CDR3. Here the CDR3 reads CASSSPRGREDEQYF. The CDR3 DNA reads as TGTGCCAGCAGCTCCCCCCGAGGGAGGGAGGACGAGCAGTACTTC.

The chain has TRBV13 and TRBJ2-4; TRBD1 aligns across 7 bases. The germline V gene has CDR1 PRHDT and CDR2 FYEKMQ (reference sequence). V was pared by 4 bases and J by 0 bases, with 6 bases of the junction left unmatched. The CDR3 has 16 amino acids. The CDR3 DNA reads TGTGCCAGCAGCTCCCGGGACAGATTAGCCAAAAACATTCAGTACTTC. As protein: CASSSRDRLAKNIQYF. Variable domain in full (rest from reference TRBV13 and TRBJ2-4): AAGVIQSPRHLIKEKRETATLKCYPIPRHDTVYWYQQGPGQDPQFLISFYEKMQSDKGSIPDRFSAQQFSDYHSELNMSSLELGDSALYFCASSSRDRLAKNIQYFGAGTRLSVL.

This chain joins TRBV10-3 and TRBJ1-2, with 9 bases that match TRBD1. Trimming removed 6 bases from V and 2 bases from J; junction bases left unmatched: 7. Germline assignment: CDR1 ENHRY and CDR2 SYGVKD. The CDR3 loop spans 15 amino acids. The DNA of the CDR3 is TGTGCCATCAGAGCTACAGGGGGCGAGAACTATGGCTACACCTTC. It is translated as CAIRATGGENYGYTF.

V usage is TRBV14 and J usage is TRBJ2-7; possibly TRBD2 for D (6 bases). CDR3 length equals 16 residues. Germline V CDR1 and CDR2: SGHDN, FVKESK. V was shortened by 0 bases and J by 2 bases, with 14 bases between the two germline ends. Here the CDR3 reads CASSQDWGENPYEQYF. DNA for the CDR3: TGTGCCAGCAGCCAAGATTGGGGGGAGAACCCCTACGAGCAGTACTTC.

This chain connects TRBV5-4 to TRBJ2-7, with D uncertain. The V end lost 0 bases, the J end lost 6 bases, and 13 bases lay between the germline ends. Germline loops: CDR1 SGHNT, CDR2 YYREEE (reference sequence). There are 14 residues in the CDR3. The CDR3 loop is CASSLGHLSGEQYF. CDR3 in DNA: TGTGCCAGCAGCTTGGGACACCTAAGTGGCGAGCAGTACTTC.

This chain uses TRBV18 with TRBJ2-7, with no clear D. The CDR3 extends over 12 amino acids. V was trimmed by 3 bases and J by 4 bases, leaving 7 bases between them. The germline V gene has CDR1 KGHSH and CDR2 LQKENI. CDR3 bases: TGTGCCAGCTCACCCGGTAAATACGAGCAGTACTTC. Translated, it gives CASSPGKYEQYF.

The gene calls are TRBV5-6 and TRBJ1-5; a weak D match, TRBD1 (5 bases). V lost 5 bases to trimming and J lost 7 bases, with 13 bases between them. The germline V gene encodes CDR1 SGHDT and CDR2 YYEEEE. The CDR3 spans 13 residues. The CDR3 nucleotides read TGTGCCAGCAGTGTCGGGGGTGGACAGCCCCAGCATTTT. This gives the protein CASSVGGGQPQHF.

V gene TRBV12-3 or TRBV12-4 combines with J gene TRBJ2-7, with D hard to call. The CDR3 sequence is 13 residues long. The ends were cut back, 0 bases at V and 2 bases at J, with 5 bases in the middle. The CDR3 nucleotides read TGTGCCAGCAGTTTAGCTCCGGCCTACGAGCAGTACTTC. This encodes CASSLAPAYEQYF.

The chain recombines TRBV28 with TRBJ2-7, with 12 nucleotides matching TRBD2. This CDR3 is built from 15 residues. The germline V gene encodes CDR1 MDHEN and CDR2 SYDVKM. J gave up 4 bases and V 3 bases, and 4 bases lay outside the gene matches. CDR3 protein: CASSLTSGSPYEQYF. The CDR3 nucleotides read TGTGCCAGCAGTTTGACTAGCGGGAGTCCGTACGAGCAGTACTTC.

The chain links TRBV5-6 to TRBJ2-7, with 8 bases that match TRBD1. The CDR3 loop spans 15 amino acids. The V gene's germline CDR1 is SGHDT and CDR2 YYEEEE. V shed 0 bases, J shed 6 bases, and the junction held 8 bases outside the gene matches. Here the CDR3 reads CASSLVPGGIGEQYF. The CDR3, as DNA: TGTGCCAGCAGCTTGGTACCAGGGGGCATAGGCGAGCAGTACTTC.

The chain uses TRBV19 and TRBJ1-1; TRBD1 is a possible D gene (5 bases). Germline V CDR1 and CDR2: LNHDA, SQIVND (reference sequence). Trimming took 3 bases from V and 1 from J, leaving 12 bases between them. This CDR3 region has 15 residues. The CDR3 region has the DNA TGTGCCAGTAGTATTCCGGGGGTGGGGAACACTGAAGCTTTCTTT. Translation: CASSIPGVGNTEAFF.

This chain uses TRBV14 with TRBJ2-1; 8 nucleotides line up with TRBD2. The CDR3 has 18 residues. Losses at the gene ends were 4 bases for V and 3 bases for J; bases not matched to a gene: 14. The germline V gene encodes CDR1 SGHDN and CDR2 FVKESK. The DNA for the CDR3 is TGTGCCAGCAGCCCCTGGCCCCCTCTAGCGGGTGACTACAATGAGCAGTTCTTC. It translates to CASSPWPPLAGDYNEQFF.